The rows below give T cell receptor beta chains drawn from one sample of a study of identical twins. TCRdb processed the 5' RACE reads anew with MiXCR; each CDR3 protein has one entry. The sample has roughly 710,000 distinct CDR3 sequences, approximately 6% seen once; the top ten hold 1.5% to 2%. Input material: naive T cells sorted from blood. These receptors all come from a man younger than 30 in good health. The CDR3 runs from the conserved cysteine through the conserved F or W. A D gene is named only where the DNA matches it firmly. Clone size, where shown, is once, few, many, or a class for clones that have expanded.

D	V	J	size	DNA	CDR3
TRBD2	TRBV12-3/TRBV12-4	TRBJ2-1	many	TGTGCCAGCAGTTTAGATCCTAGCGGCAATGAGCAGTTCTTC	CASSLDPSGNEQFF
-	TRBV6-1	TRBJ1-3	many	TGTGCCAGCAGTCGGGAGTCTGGAAACACCATATATTTT	CASSRESGNTIYF
-	TRBV30	TRBJ2-2	few	TGTGCCTGGAGCTATTCCGGACGGACCGGGGAGCTGTTTTTT	CAWSYSGRTGELFF
TRBD2	TRBV5-6	TRBJ2-1	many	TGTGCCAGCAATCGCCGTAGGACTAGCGGAAACAATGAGCAGTTCTTC	CASNRRRTSGNNEQFF
-	TRBV6-5	TRBJ1-2	few	TGTGCCAGCAGTTACAATTCCAGGGGACCAGCTAACTATGGCTACACCTTC	CASSYNSRGPANYGYTF
-	TRBV6-2/TRBV6-3	TRBJ2-1	-	TGTGCCAGCAGTTACTCGAAGGTGCGGCATGAGCAGTTCTTC	CASSYSKVRHEQFF
-	TRBV5-1	TRBJ2-1	-	TGCGCCAGCAGCTCGGGGGAGCCCCTTTACAATGAGCAGTTCTTC	CASSSGEPLYNEQFF
TRBD2	TRBV20-1	TRBJ2-3	few	TGCAGTGCTAGAGAAAGACTAGCGGGAGTGAACACAGATACGCAGTATTTT	CSARERLAGVNTDTQYF
-	TRBV24-1	TRBJ2-2	many	TGTGCCACCAGTGATTTGGGGAAGGGTTCGAACACCGGGGAGCTGTTTTTT	CATSDLGKGSNTGELFF
TRBD1	TRBV5-1	TRBJ2-5	few	TGCGCCAGCAGCTCAGTGGGACAGGGGAGAGAGACCCAGTACTTC	CASSSVGQGRETQYF
TRBD2	TRBV29-1	TRBJ2-3	many	TGCAGCGTTGATGGACTAGCGGGAGGAGGGCCTGGCACAGATACGCAGTATTTT	CSVDGLAGGGPGTDTQYF
-	TRBV5-1	TRBJ2-6	few	TGCGCCAGCAGCCCACTCGGGGACTCTGGGGCCAACGTCCTGACTTTC	CASSPLGDSGANVLTF
TRBD1	TRBV20-1	TRBJ2-7	-	TGCAGTGCCTCTAGCCGGGACAGGCGTTGGTACGAGCAGTACTTC	CSASSRDRRWYEQYF
-	TRBV7-6	TRBJ2-7	few	TGTGCCAGCAGCTTAGCCGGGGGCGCCCCCGAGCAGTACTTC	CASSLAGGAPEQYF
TRBD2	TRBV5-1	TRBJ2-2	many	TGCGCCAGCAGTCCTAGCGGGAAGGGGACCGGGGAGCTGTTTTTT	CASSPSGKGTGELFF
-	TRBV28	TRBJ2-3	many	TGTGCCATAGCATGGGGGGACCGCACAGATACGCAGTATTTT	CAIAWGDRTDTQYF
TRBD1	TRBV5-1	TRBJ2-5	few	TGCGCCAGCAGCTTCTGGACAGGGGGCATTCAGGAGACCCAGTACTTC	CASSFWTGGIQETQYF
-	TRBV5-1	TRBJ1-3	many	TGCGCCAGCAGCTTGTGGGAACAGAACTCTGGAAACACCATATATTTT	CASSLWEQNSGNTIYF
-	TRBV29-1	TRBJ1-2	many	TGCAGCGTACAGTTAAACTATGGCTACACCTTC	CSVQLNYGYTF
-	TRBV9	TRBJ2-5	few	TGTGCCAGCAGCGTAGAGGCGGGGAAAGAGACCCAGTACTTC	CASSVEAGKETQYF
TRBD2	TRBV20-1	TRBJ2-3	few	TGCAGTGCTAGTCGCGCTAGCGGTGCAGATACGCAGTATTTT	CSASRASGADTQYF
TRBD1	TRBV12-3/TRBV12-4	TRBJ2-1	-	TGTGCCGCTTCCGTCGGGACAGGGGGTTACAATGAGCAGTTCTTC	CAASVGTGGYNEQFF
-	TRBV12-3/TRBV12-4	TRBJ1-2	many	TGTGCCAGCAGTTACGGGGCCCTCTATGGCTACACCTTC	CASSYGALYGYTF
-	TRBV29-1	TRBJ1-2	many	TGCAGCGTTGACGGGCAGGGGCAGAACTATGGCTACACCTTC	CSVDGQGQNYGYTF
-	TRBV3-1	TRBJ2-2	few	TGTGCCAGCAGCCCTCTAATTGAAACCGGGGAGCTGTTTTTT	CASSPLIETGELFF
-	TRBV5-6	TRBJ2-1	many	TGTGCCAGCAGCCCGTATGGGCGCTCAAATGAGCAGTTCTTC	CASSPYGRSNEQFF